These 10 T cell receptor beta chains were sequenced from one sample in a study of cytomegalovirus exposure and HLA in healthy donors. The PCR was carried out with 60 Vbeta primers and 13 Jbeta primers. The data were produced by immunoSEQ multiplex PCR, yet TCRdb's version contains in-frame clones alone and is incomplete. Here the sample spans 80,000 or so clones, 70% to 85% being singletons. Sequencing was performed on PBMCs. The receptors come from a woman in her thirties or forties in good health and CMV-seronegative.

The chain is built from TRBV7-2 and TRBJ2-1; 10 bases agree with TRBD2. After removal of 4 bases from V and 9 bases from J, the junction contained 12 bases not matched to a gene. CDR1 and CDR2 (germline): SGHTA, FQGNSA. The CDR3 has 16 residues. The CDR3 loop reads CASSSTGTSVYGEQFF. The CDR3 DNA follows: TGTGCCAGCAGCTCCACCGGGACTAGCGTTTACGGTGAGCAGTTCTTC.

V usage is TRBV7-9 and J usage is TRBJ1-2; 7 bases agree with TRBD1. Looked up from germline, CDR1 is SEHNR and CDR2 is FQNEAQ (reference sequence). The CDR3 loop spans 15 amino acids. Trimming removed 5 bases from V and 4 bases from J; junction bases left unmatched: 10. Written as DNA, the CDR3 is TGTGCCAGCAGCCTCCAGGGGGGACTCTCCTATGGCTACACCTTC. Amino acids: CASSLQGGLSYGYTF.

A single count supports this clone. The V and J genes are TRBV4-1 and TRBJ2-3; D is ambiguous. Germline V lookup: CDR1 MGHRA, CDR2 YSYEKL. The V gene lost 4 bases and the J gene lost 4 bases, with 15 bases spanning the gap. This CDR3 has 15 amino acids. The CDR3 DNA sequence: TGCGCCAGCAGCCCTTACAATACCGAGGCAGATACGCAGTATTTT. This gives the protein CASSPYNTEADTQYF.

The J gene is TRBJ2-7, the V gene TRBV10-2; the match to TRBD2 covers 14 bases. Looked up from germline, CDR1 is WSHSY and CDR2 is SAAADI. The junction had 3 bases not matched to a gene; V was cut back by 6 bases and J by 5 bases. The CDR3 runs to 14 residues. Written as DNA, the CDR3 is TGCGCCAGCAGGGCGACTAGCGGGAGGGACGAGCAGTACTTC. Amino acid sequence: CASRATSGRDEQYF.

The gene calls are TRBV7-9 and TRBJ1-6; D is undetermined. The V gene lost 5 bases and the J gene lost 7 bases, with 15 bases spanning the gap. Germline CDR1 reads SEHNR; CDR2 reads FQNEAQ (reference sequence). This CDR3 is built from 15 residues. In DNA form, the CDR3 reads TGTGCCAGCAGCCCATCGCGGACGGGGAATTCACCCCTCCACTTT. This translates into CASSPSRTGNSPLHF. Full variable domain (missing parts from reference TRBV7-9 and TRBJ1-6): DTGVSQNPRHKITKRGQNVTFRCDPISEHNRLYWYRQTLGQGPEFLTYFQNEAQLEKSRLLSDRFSAERPKGSFSTLEIQRTEQGDSAMYLCASSPSRTGNSPLHFGNGTRLTVT.

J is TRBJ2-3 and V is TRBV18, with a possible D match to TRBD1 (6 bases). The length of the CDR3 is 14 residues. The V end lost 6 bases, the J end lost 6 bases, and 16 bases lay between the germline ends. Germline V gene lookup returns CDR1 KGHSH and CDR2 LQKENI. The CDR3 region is CASSREQGGDTQYF. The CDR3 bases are TGTGCCAGCTCTCGGGAACAGGGCGGTGATACGCAGTATTTT.

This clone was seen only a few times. CDR3 coding DNA: TGCGCCAGCAGCGTCAGGGGAGAGGGAGAAAAACTGTTTTTT. Amino acid sequence: CASSVRGEGEKLFF. The chain employs TRBV5-1 and TRBJ1-4; D perhaps matches TRBD1 (6 bases). From germline, CDR1 is SGHRS and CDR2 YFSETQ. This CDR3 has 14 amino acids. Trimming took 4 bases from V and 8 from J, leaving 15 bases between them.

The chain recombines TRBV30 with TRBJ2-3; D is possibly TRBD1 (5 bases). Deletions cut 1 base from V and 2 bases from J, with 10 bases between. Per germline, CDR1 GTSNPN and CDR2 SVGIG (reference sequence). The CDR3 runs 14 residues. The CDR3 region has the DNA TGTGCCTGGAGTGGGGGCAGGAACACAGATACGCAGTATTTT. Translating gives CAWSGGRNTDTQYF.

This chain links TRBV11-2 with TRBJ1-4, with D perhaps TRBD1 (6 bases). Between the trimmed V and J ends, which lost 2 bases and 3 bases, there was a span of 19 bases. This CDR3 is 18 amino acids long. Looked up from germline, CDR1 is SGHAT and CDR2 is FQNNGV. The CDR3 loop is CASSLSWGLMRANEKLFF. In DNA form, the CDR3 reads TGTGCCAGCAGCTTATCGTGGGGGCTTATGAGAGCTAATGAAAAACTGTTTTTT.

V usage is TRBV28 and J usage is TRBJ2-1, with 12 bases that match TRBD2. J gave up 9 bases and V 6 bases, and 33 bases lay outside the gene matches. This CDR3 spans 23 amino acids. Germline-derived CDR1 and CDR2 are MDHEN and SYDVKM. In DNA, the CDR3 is TGTGCCAGCAGACCCGCCCCCATTAACAGGGCGTCTAGCGGGAGGGCAAAACGGACTGAGCAGTTCTTC. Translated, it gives CASRPAPINRASSGRAKRTEQFF.